The 32 T cell receptor beta chains below come from one sample, sequenced in a study of T cells in Graves' hyperthyroidism and ophthalmopathy. Amplification of TCR beta CDR3 regions used RNA as the template. HTBI primers were employed in a first-round RT-PCR of the TCR CDR3. TCRdb ran MiXCR on the multiplex PCR reads and lists one entry per CDR3 protein. The top ten hold around 14% of the sample, which has about 420,000 distinct CDR3 sequences, approximately 14% seen once. Sequences were obtained from blood. These receptors were taken from a woman aged 18-29 years with Graves' hyperthyroidism.

This clonotype was found many times. The chain has TRBV11-2 and TRBJ1-1, with 7 bases that match TRBD1. This CDR3 contains 14 residues. From germline, CDR1 is SGHAT and CDR2 FQNNGV. Unmatched junction bases numbered 8, after V lost 5 bases and J lost 5 bases. The CDR3 here is CASSPWQGVTEAFF. As DNA, the CDR3 is TGTGCCAGCAGCCCATGGCAGGGGGTGACTGAAGCTTTCTTT.

This clonotype was detected only a few times. This chain uses TRBV5-1 with TRBJ2-1, with TRBD2 as a possible D gene (6 bases). CDR3 length: 12 amino acids. Germline lookup yields CDR1 SGHRS and CDR2 YFSETQ. The V end lost 3 bases, the J end lost 9 bases, and 10 bases lay between the germline ends. CDR3 protein: CASSWGDGEQFF. Here the CDR3 DNA reads TGCGCCAGCAGCTGGGGGGATGGTGAGCAGTTCTTC. The full variable domain, rest sourced from reference TRBV5-1 and TRBJ2-1, is KAGVTQTPRYLIKTRGQQVTLSCSPISGHRSVSWYQQTPGQGLQFLFEYFSETQRNKGNFPGRFSGRQFSNSRSEMNVSTLELGDSALYLCASSWGDGEQFFGPGTRLTVL.

This clonotype occurred many times. This chain uses TRBV2 with TRBJ1-5; the match to TRBD1 covers 8 bases. Germline values: CDR1 SNHLY, CDR2 FYNNEI. Trimming at V came to 3 bases and at J to 5 bases, leaving 9 bases not matched to a gene. The CDR3 has 16 amino acids. CDR3 in DNA: TGTGCCAGCAGTGAGTTTAGACAGGGGCAATATCAGCCCCAGCATTTT. The encoded protein is CASSEFRQGQYQPQHF. Drawing the rest from reference TRBV2 and TRBJ1-5, the complete variable domain is EPEVTQTPSHQVTQMGQEVILRCVPISNHLYFYWYRQILGQKVEFLVSFYNNEISEKSEIFDDQFSVERPDGSNFTLKIRSTKLEDSAMYFCASSEFRQGQYQPQHFGDGTRLSIL.

The CDR3, as DNA: TGTGCCAGCAGCCCCCCCACAGGCGAGCAGTACTTC. The encoded protein is CASSPPTGEQYF. The chain combines TRBV5-6 with TRBJ2-7; weak D call: TRBD1 (5 bases). The V end was cut by 4 bases, the J end by 6 bases, with 11 bases between. Germline CDR1 is SGHDT and CDR2 is YYEEEE. The CDR3 is 12 amino acids.

In its sample, this clonotype was seen a few times. This chain links TRBV6-1 with TRBJ2-7; possible D gene TRBD2, 6 bases. V was shortened by 6 bases and J by 2 bases, with 14 bases between the two germline ends. The germline V gene has CDR1 MNHNS and CDR2 SASEGT. The CDR3 length is 14 residues. In DNA form, the CDR3 reads TGTGCCAGCAGCCTGACTAGTTATACCTACGAGCAGTACTTC. It is translated as CASSLTSYTYEQYF.

This clonotype was seen at least ten times. The genes are TRBV7-6 and TRBJ2-3; possible D gene TRBD1, 6 bases. Germline V gene sequence: CDR1 SGHVS, CDR2 FNYEAQ. CDR3 length: 16 residues. The V end lost 3 bases, the J end lost 2 bases, and 15 bases lay between the germline ends. The CDR3, as DNA: TGTGCCAGCAGCTTTAACTGGCCAGGGGTCACAGATACGCAGTATTTT. Amino acids: CASSFNWPGVTDTQYF.

At least ten counts were recorded for this clonotype. The V call is TRBV2, the J call TRBJ2-1; 12 positions match TRBD2. The V gene end was trimmed by 4 bases and the J gene end by 12 bases; junction bases not matched to a gene: 7. The CDR3 extends over 14 amino acids. In germline, CDR1 is SNHLY, CDR2 FYNNEI. Here the CDR3 DNA reads TGTGCCAGCAGTGTTCAGGCTAGCGGGAGGGGGCAGTTCTTC. Its translation is CASSVQASGRGQFF.

This clonotype was recorded at least ten times. The chain is built from TRBV29-1 and TRBJ2-3; D gene unclear. Germline V CDR1 and CDR2: SQVTM, ANQGSEA. V was clipped by 0 bases and J by 0 bases, with 13 bases between them. The CDR3 sequence is 16 residues long. For the CDR3, the DNA is TGCAGCGTTGAAGAGCGTGCAGTCCTTAGCACAGATACGCAGTATTTT. It translates to CSVEERAVLSTDTQYF.

This clonotype was detected a few times. This sequence joins TRBV6-1 and TRBJ2-4; D is perhaps TRBD1 or TRBD2 (6 bases each). This CDR3 comprises 16 residues. Germline loops: CDR1 MNHNS, CDR2 SASEGT. V lost 6 bases and J lost 6, with 21 bases in between. CDR3 loop: CASSLSAGPQGNIQYF. The CDR3 DNA reads as TGTGCCAGCAGCCTCAGTGCGGGACCACAGGGAAACATTCAGTACTTC.

The chain couples TRBV19 to TRBJ2-1, with D perhaps matching TRBD2 (7 bases). This CDR3 comprises 16 residues. Germline lookup yields CDR1 LNHDA and CDR2 SQIVND (reference sequence). V was clipped by 8 bases and J by 1 base, with 18 bases between them. The CDR3 DNA follows: TGTGCCAGTTCGTTCGAAGGGGGGGGGTCCTACAATGAGCAGTTCTTC. The encoded protein is CASSFEGGGSYNEQFF.

V and J are TRBV4-3 and TRBJ1-4; 11 bases align to TRBD1. V lost 4 bases, J lost 7 bases, and 14 bases stayed unmatched. The CDR3 spans 18 residues. Per germline, CDR1 LGHNA and CDR2 YSLEER. The CDR3: CASSPGPGQGGGSEKLFF. CDR3 nucleotide sequence: TGCGCCAGCAGCCCCGGCCCGGGACAGGGGGGAGGGAGTGAAAAACTGTTTTTT.

The sample holds many counts of this clonotype. The chain couples TRBV6-1 to TRBJ2-3; a weak D match, TRBD1 (6 bases). CDR3 length: 16 amino acids. V lost 2 bases, J lost 6 bases, and 18 bases lay in between. Germline-derived CDR1 and CDR2 are MNHNS and SASEGT. CDR3 loop: CASSEIEAGVRDTQYF. The CDR3 DNA sequence: TGTGCCAGCAGTGAAATAGAGGCAGGGGTTCGGGATACGCAGTATTTT.

This chain joins TRBV14 and TRBJ2-3; D is undetermined. The V and J ends lost 2 bases and 3 bases respectively, with 9 bases between them. Germline assignment: CDR1 SGHDN and CDR2 FVKESK. This CDR3 spans 14 amino acids. The chain's CDR3 is CASSQLEITDTQYF. The CDR3 DNA follows: TGTGCCAGCAGCCAATTAGAGATAACAGATACGCAGTATTTT.

This chain links TRBV6-1 with TRBJ2-1, with 8 bases aligning to TRBD2. The CDR3 runs 15 residues. Germline-derived CDR1 and CDR2 are MNHNS and SASEGT. Unmatched junction bases numbered 7, after V lost 7 bases and J lost 2 bases. CDR3 DNA sequence: TGTGCCAGCACCCAGAGCGGGGGCACCTACAATGAGCAGTTCTTC. This gives the protein CASTQSGGTYNEQFF.

The V call is TRBV5-1, the J call TRBJ2-3; D is perhaps TRBD1 (6 bases). The V end was cut by 3 bases, the J end by 5 bases, with 13 bases between. The CDR3 spans 14 residues. In germline, CDR1 is SGHRS, CDR2 YFSETQ. The CDR3 coding sequence is TGCGCCAGCAGCTGGAGAGGGGGAGAAGATACGCAGTATTTT. Translated, it gives CASSWRGGEDTQYF.

In this sample, this clonotype turned up many times. This rearrangement joins TRBV28 to TRBJ1-1; D possibly corresponds to TRBD1 (5 bases). The CDR3 consists of 13 residues. Deletions cut 2 bases from V and 7 bases from J, with 11 bases between. CDR1 is MDHEN, CDR2 SYDVKM, per germline. CDR3 sequence reads: CASSLMGRDEAFF. CDR3 in DNA: TGTGCCAGCAGTTTAATGGGACGCGATGAAGCTTTCTTT.

This clonotype was counted many times. The chain couples TRBV7-3 to TRBJ1-1; D perhaps matches TRBD1 (5 bases). Germline-derived CDR1 and CDR2 are SGHTA and FQGTGA. The CDR3 sequence is 13 residues long. With 5 bases removed from V and 9 bases from J, the gap between germline ends came to 16 bases. The chain's CDR3 is CASSPKPDSKAFF. The CDR3, as DNA: TGTGCCAGCAGCCCCAAGCCCGACAGTAAAGCTTTCTTT.

The sample holds a few counts of this clonotype. J is TRBJ2-1 and V is TRBV10-3, with D possibly matching TRBD1 (6 bases). The CDR3 runs 15 residues. Trimming pared 5 bases from V and 12 bases from J, leaving 23 bases between. The germline V gene encodes CDR1 ENHRY and CDR2 SYGVKD. The CDR3 loop is CAISLSRGEGVRQFF. In nucleotides, the CDR3 is TGTGCCATCAGTCTCTCCAGGGGTGAAGGTGTCCGGCAGTTCTTC.

This clonotype has a count of ten or more. This chain uses TRBV5-1 with TRBJ2-7, with a possible D match to TRBD2 (5 bases). This CDR3 region has 13 residues. Trimming shortened V by 4 bases and J by 2 bases, and 10 bases separated the two germline ends. Germline values: CDR1 SGHRS, CDR2 YFSETQ. CDR3 region: CASSPSGAYEQYF. Here the CDR3 DNA reads TGCGCCAGCAGCCCGTCCGGGGCCTACGAGCAGTACTTC.

In its sample, this clonotype was seen many times. The chain recombines TRBV12-3 or TRBV12-4 with TRBJ2-3; TRBD2 matches at 11 bases. V was pared by 4 bases and J by 4 bases, with 7 bases of the junction left unmatched. This CDR3 has 16 amino acids. CDR3 nucleotides: TGTGCCAGCAGTTATCGACTAGCGGGGTGGGCAGATACGCAGTATTTT. Translated: CASSYRLAGWADTQYF.

There are a few counts of this clonotype. The V call is TRBV4-1, the J call TRBJ2-1; 13 bases line up with TRBD2. Germline values: CDR1 MGHRA, CDR2 YSYEKL. The CDR3 runs to 16 residues. V gave up 3 bases and J gave up 7 bases; unmatched junction bases: 6. The chain's CDR3 is CASSHVGTSGINEQFF. CDR3 in DNA: TGCGCCAGCAGCCACGTCGGGACTAGCGGGATAAATGAGCAGTTCTTC.

This clonotype was seen more than once but under ten times. This rearrangement joins TRBV5-1 to TRBJ2-2, with TRBD1 as a possible D gene (6 bases). Germline CDR1 is SGHRS and CDR2 is YFSETQ. This CDR3 has 17 amino acids. V lost 0 bases and J 0 bases, leaving 12 bases between the germline ends. The CDR3 reads CASSLGNRESNTGELFF. The CDR3 nucleotides are TGCGCCAGCAGCTTGGGAAACAGGGAGTCGAACACCGGGGAGCTGTTTTTT.

The rearrangement links TRBV18 to TRBJ2-7; D may be TRBD1 or TRBD2 (5 bases each). Germline V gene sequence: CDR1 KGHSH, CDR2 LQKENI. Trimming took 5 bases from V and 0 from J, leaving 20 bases between them. This CDR3 contains 17 residues. The DNA of the CDR3 is TGTGCCAGCTCATCGAGATCCGGGACGGGGAACTCCTACGAGCAGTACTTC. Protein product: CASSSRSGTGNSYEQYF.

The chain couples TRBV15 to TRBJ2-7, with D perhaps matching TRBD1 (6 bases). The ends were cut back, 11 bases at V and 7 bases at J, with 15 bases in the middle. The CDR3 totals 11 residues. CDR1 and CDR2 from the germline V gene are LNHNV and YYDKDF (reference sequence). In DNA form, the CDR3 reads TGTGCCTCCGCAGGGGTACCGGAGCAGTACTTC. This encodes CASAGVPEQYF.

This clonotype has a count of ten or more. The V and J genes are TRBV6-1 and TRBJ1-1; no clear D gene. Germline V lookup: CDR1 MNHNS, CDR2 SASEGT. Between the trimmed V and J ends, which lost 6 bases and 5 bases, there was a span of 19 bases. The CDR3 is 15 amino acids. CDR3 nucleotides: TGTGCCAGCAGAACATCAGCCCTGGGCGGTACTGAAGCTTTCTTT. Translating it yields CASRTSALGGTEAFF.

This clonotype was counted at least ten times. The chain couples TRBV5-1 to TRBJ1-6, with 9 bases fitting TRBD1. There are 13 residues in the CDR3. Looked up from germline, CDR1 is SGHRS and CDR2 is YFSETQ. Trimming at V came to 7 bases and at J to 9 bases, leaving 5 bases not matched to a gene. The CDR3 sequence: CASGQGKGSPLHF. In DNA, the CDR3 is TGCGCCAGCGGACAGGGGAAAGGTTCACCCCTCCACTTT.

This sequence joins TRBV10-3 and TRBJ1-4; no clear D gene. The ends were cut back, 4 bases at V and 0 bases at J, with 9 bases in the middle. Germline V gene lookup returns CDR1 ENHRY and CDR2 SYGVKD. CDR3 length: 15 amino acids. This chain's CDR3 is CAISVGRSTNEKLFF. For the CDR3, the DNA is TGTGCCATCAGTGTGGGGAGATCAACTAATGAAAAACTGTTTTTT.

The sample holds a few counts of this clonotype. The chain employs TRBV25-1 and TRBJ1-2; no definite D call. Deletions cut 1 base from V and 5 bases from J, with 8 bases between. Germline values: CDR1 MGHDK, CDR2 SYGVNS. CDR3 length: 13 residues. The chain's CDR3 is CASSEFLGYGYTF. In DNA form, the CDR3 reads TGTGCCAGCAGTGAATTTTTAGGGTATGGCTACACCTTC.

This clonotype was observed many times. The rearrangement joins TRBV2 to TRBJ1-2, with unresolved D. From germline, CDR1 is SNHLY and CDR2 FYNNEI. CDR3 length: 14 residues. The germline V and J ends were trimmed by 2 bases and 1 base, with 8 bases remaining between them. CDR3 sequence: CASSEKGFNYGYTF. CDR3 in DNA: TGTGCCAGCAGTGAAAAAGGTTTTAACTATGGCTACACCTTC. The variable domain in full, with the rest retrieved from reference TRBV2 and TRBJ1-2, is EPEVTQTPSHQVTQMGQEVILRCVPISNHLYFYWYRQILGQKVEFLVSFYNNEISEKSEIFDDQFSVERPDGSNFTLKIRSTKLEDSAMYFCASSEKGFNYGYTFGSGTRLTVV.

In this sample, this clonotype turned up many times. This sequence joins TRBV3-1 and TRBJ2-3; tentatively, D is TRBD1 (7 bases). This CDR3 comprises 14 residues. V lost 8 bases and J lost 8, with 20 bases in between. Germline CDR1 LGHDT, CDR2 YNNKEL (reference sequence). In DNA form, the CDR3 reads TGTGCCAGCCTAAATGGAGGGGGCGGTGGTACGCAGTATTTT. Its protein product is CASLNGGGGGTQYF.

This clonotype has only a few counts. The chain uses TRBV4-1 and TRBJ1-5, with 9 bases matching TRBD1. Per the germline V gene, CDR1 is MGHRA and CDR2 is YSYEKL. This CDR3 region has 15 residues. J lost 6 bases, V lost 2 bases, and 5 bases had no gene match. In DNA, the CDR3 is TGCGCCAGCAGCCAACAACAGGGGGCGGCTCAGCCCCAGCATTTT. This codes for CASSQQQGAAQPQHF.

This clonotype was observed a handful of times. The chain is built from TRBV5-1 and TRBJ2-5, with 9 bases identical to TRBD2. CDR3 length: 15 amino acids. Losses at the gene ends were 5 bases for V and 2 bases for J; bases not matched to a gene: 7. Germline V gene lookup returns CDR1 SGHRS and CDR2 YFSETQ. Here the CDR3 reads CASRVSAGGQETQYF. As DNA, the CDR3 is TGCGCCAGCAGGGTCTCGGCGGGGGGGCAAGAGACCCAGTACTTC.